This T cell receptor beta chain was captured in a study of T cells in tuberculosis (dated by TCRdb to 2016 to 2019). General notes on the study: In the study, CD1B tetramers and high-throughput TCR immunosequencing were combined to characterize T cells specific for the mycobacterial lipid antigen glucose monomycolate (GMM). With ten people per group, a South African clinical cohort compared IGRA-negative adolescents, IGRA-positive adolescents with latent tuberculosis, and adults with active tuberculosis. Active tuberculosis patient PBMC were archived before or within 7 days of starting standard anti-tuberculosis treatment.

TCR libraries were generated with the immunoSEQ multiplex PCR assay, using TCR-beta and/or TCR-alpha/delta assays for each sample. The Illumina high-throughput platform was used to sequence the amplified TCR libraries. Under the source paper's analysis protocol: Clustering and dimensionality reduction were performed using pairwise TCRdist distances among GMM-specific receptors from ex vivo sorted or in vitro expanded T cells. The score assigned to each clinical repertoire was mean NN-distance, meaning the average TCRdist to the nearest 10% of tetramer-positive reference sequences. GEM TCR motif frequency was calculated as the fraction of unique TCRs that matched known GEM sequences by V/J usage and CDR3 length. Active tuberculosis was classified by linear discriminant analysis with leave-one-out cross-validation, implemented in scikit-learn. TCRdb retrieved this table from immuneACCESS and kept in-frame rearrangements only. Not all clones are present; in checked studies, unresolved V genes account for under half, and no reason is known for the remainder. V and J calls and clone size are as listed in that table; D and trimming were resolved from the DNA. The sample yields tens of thousands of clones; approximately 90% were counted once. The ten largest make up less than 3% of the sample.

According to the study, the label for this sample's time point signals: new active TB diagnosis, blood taken before or within 7 days of starting treatment. Patients with active tuberculosis were defined as newly diagnosed, HIV-seronegative South African adults aged 18 years or older. Confirmation of active tuberculosis was based on positive sputum smear microscopy and/or a positive M. tuberculosis culture. Unsorted cryopreserved PBMC were immunosequenced, covering on average around 94,000 T cells per clinical donor. The trim is 3 bases for V and 0 bases for J, with a gap of 6 bases between the germline ends. The germline V gene yields SQVTM for CDR1 and ANQGSEA for CDR2. Taken from cysteine to phenylalanine, the CDR3 has 13 residues. Only the CDR3 part of the read is kept: 39 bases, read in frame from the first base. Turning to this clone: There is no known antigen for this receptor. It has no much larger one-base neighbor in the sample; base qualities were not kept.

General conclusions and limits of the study: Compared with IGRA-negative controls, TCR-alpha repertoires from active tuberculosis had smaller mean NN-distances to GMM-specific TCRs, which suggests clonal expansion of these TCRs. The smaller NN-distances in active tuberculosis patients were driven in part by shorter CDR3-alpha lengths, while the difference seen for TCR-beta was not statistically significant. Clinical samples were selected based on the availability of cryopreserved specimens, with adults included as active tuberculosis cases and adolescents included as controls. With the diverse GMM-specific repertoire as input, a classifier achieved roughly 87% accuracy (AUROC 0.75 to 0.9), whereas GEM motif frequencies as input gave around 70% accuracy.

The sequencing used PBMCs, collected at tuberculosis diagnosis. The chain is assembled from TRBV29-1 and TRBJ2-1; TRBD2 is perhaps the D gene, given 5 matching bases. This TCR was recovered from an adult with tuberculosis. The CDR3 loop reads CSVEGSSYNEQFF. In nucleotide form, the sequence is TGCAGCGTTGAGGGGAGCTCCTACAATGAGCAGTTCTTC.